This TCR beta chain was retrieved from a study of T cells in Graves' hyperthyroidism and ophthalmopathy. Active moderate-to-severe ophthalmopathy, Clinical Activity Score at least 3, NOSPECS at least 4, under 3 months' duration. Based on clinical symptoms, serum thyroxine and TRAb, thyroid ultrasound and orbital computed tomography, diagnoses were reached. It was 8.5 to 10 ml of fresh peripheral blood that supplied the PBMCs. RNA transcripts provided the source from which TCR beta CDR3 regions were amplified. An initial round of RT-PCR targeting the TCR CDR3 relied on the HTBI primer set. TCRdb used MiXCR to reprocess the multiplex PCR reads, holding one entry per CDR3 protein. The sample contains a few hundred thousand distinct CDR3 sequences, 15% to 20% of which appear only once. The sample holds many counts of this clonotype. V shed 6 bases and J shed 5 bases, with 14 bases lying between them. CDR3 length: 13 amino acids. Looked up from germline, CDR1 is DFQATT and CDR2 is SNEGSKA (reference sequence).

The sample comprised blood. The clonotype originates from a woman in her sixties with Graves' ophthalmopathy. J is TRBJ2-1 and V is TRBV20-1; D may match TRBD1 or TRBD2 (5 bases each). The CDR3 coding sequence is TGCAGTGCCCAGACGGGGCTTGACAATGAGCAGTTCTTC. Amino acid sequence: CSAQTGLDNEQFF.